This T cell receptor (beta chain) was retrieved from a study of cytomegalovirus exposure and HLA in healthy donors (dated by TCRdb to 2015 to 2018). Describing the broader study: According to an earlier analysis of several hundred of the donors, about 179 million T cells yielded roughly 110 million unique TCR beta sequences and 276 Gb of sequence data. An early release covering roughly 600 HLA-typed donors comprised around 300 gigabases of sequencing data and approximately 85 million unique TCR sequences. Among the 398 genotyped donors, around 81% belonged to the genetic ancestry cluster associated with self-reported Caucasian donors. The study was designed to test whether signatures of past pathogen exposure could be identified by cataloging public T cell receptors. The study used immunosequencing to profile the T cell repertoires of approximately 690 subjects and linked those repertoires to cytomegalovirus serostatus. Along with the approximately 650-subject first cohort, a separate validation cohort of about 110 different subjects was used. To predict cytomegalovirus infection status, the study brought together high-throughput TCR immunosequencing, statistical association of individual TCRs with disease status, and machine learning. A later analysis re-analyzed previously published TCR beta repertoires from 666 donors and added high-resolution HLA genotyping to study TCR occurrence patterns. The later analysis used no new phenotypic data to find candidate immune exposures, relying instead on TCR beta sequences and their occurrence across donors. In an earlier analysis of roughly 600 of the donors, high-throughput TCR beta sequencing was used to judge whether each TCR beta V gene segment behaved as functional or pseudogenic. Alongside the repertoire data, information on donor age, sex, ethnicity and CMV serostatus was compiled. A later genetic analysis used genome-wide SNP genotypes for about 55% of the 666 donors, treating that subset as a discovery cohort. Every repertoire in the discovery cohort had been generated on one and the same sequencing platform. Both class I and class II loci were covered by HLA typing, at four-digit resolution. Typing coverage varied by locus: roughly 620-640 donors for A, B, C, DRB1 and DQB1; roughly 520 for DQA1; 600 to 610 for DPA1; approximately 470 for DPB1. Four or five DR-DQ haplotypes were handled as single units for association and clustering, since linkage in the cohort was strong. On average, roughly 200,000 unique TCR beta nucleotide sequences were sequenced per donor among 398 genotyped donors of the cohort, with roughly 19% of those sequences being non-productive. Results the study describes overall, beyond this receptor: The earlier analysis of about 600 of the donors excluded approximately 15 rarely observed V segments, including chromosome 9 orphons, because counts were too low. The only immune exposure information available for the cohort was CMV serostatus. According to a later analysis, parvovirus B19, influenza, CMV and Epstein-Barr virus appeared linked to several top co-occurrence clusters. Specific HLA alleles were associated with 15,000 to 20,000 TCR beta sequences at a false discovery rate of 0.05 in a later analysis. A group of highly shared sequence variants was considered likely to be a technical artifact of the sequencing pipeline. In a later genetic analysis, fewer N-insertions in productive TCRs were reported among donors in an Asian-associated ancestry cluster than the roughly 670-donor mean. A few of the identified cytomegalovirus-associated TCR beta chains were confirmed in vitro to be specific for cytomegalovirus antigens. According to a later analysis, most CMV-associated TCR beta chains appeared to be HLA-restricted, and the HLA associations seemed to be driven largely by CMV exposure. A later genetic analysis associated a missense DCLRE1C variant with V-gene and J-gene trimming of TCR beta chains, and an independent cohort replicated the association. A further reported finding was that TCR beta sequences accurately predicted the HLA-A and HLA-B alleles for most subjects in the first cohort. The presence/absence analyses assumed that sequencing depth was roughly uniform across donors, and that assumption may not be true. When HLA alleles, especially DR and DQ, strongly co-occurred, TCR associations were difficult to assign to individual alleles. Only TCR beta chains were sequenced in this cohort, and the absence of alpha or paired-chain data limited detectable features. In a later analysis, HLA-associated TCR beta chains were found to be more clonally expanded and to have lower generation probabilities than equally common non-associated chains. Because HLA typing was unavailable for some donors at each locus, only the typed subset was used in association tests. Broadly in line with IMGT annotations, most TCR beta V segments showed up in productive rearrangements about 87% or about 30% of the time in an earlier analysis of 587 of the donors. A total of roughly 160 TCR beta chains were listed by the study as associated with cytomegalovirus. While some public TCRs were present in many individuals, most TCR sequences turned up only very rarely across donors. In a later analysis, TCR association rates were found to vary across HLA loci, with the most associated TCRs seen for DRB1 alleles and the fewest for HLA-C alleles. According to the authors, the approach could potentially be generalized to other disease states and immunological phenotypes. Some IMGT-functional V segments, including TRBV6-2 and TRBV6-3, could not be told apart with the 87-base-pair reads, so those segments were excluded. Linkage disequilibrium might explain the correlated functional status among segregating V segments, but an unknown experimental factor could not be excluded. The classifier was reported to diagnose cytomegalovirus status with high specificity and sensitivity in both the original and validation cohorts.

Libraries were built with the immunoSEQ multiplex PCR assay. A mixture of 60 forward primers for TCR Vbeta segments and 13 reverse primers for TCR Jbeta segments was used in the multiplex PCR. The CDR3 region of rearranged TCR beta genes was amplified from genomic DNA by a multiplex PCR assay. On the Illumina HiSeq System, the amplified TCR beta libraries were sequenced as 87-base-pair reads. For the original study's pipeline: Across the 600 to 700 repertoires, a later analysis counted about 81 million unique TCR beta chains, roughly 11 million of which were shared by at least two donors. Raw reads were error-corrected and collapsed into unique sequences by a nearest-neighbor algorithm in which closely related sequences were merged to remove PCR and sequencing errors. V, D and J gene segments were assigned by aligning CDR3 sequences to IMGT reference sequences. For a sequence to be retained, a match of at least six nucleotides to both a V gene segment and a J gene segment was required. Rearrangements were called productive when the CDR3 lacked stop codons and stayed in frame with V and J; all others were non-productive. CDR3 was defined by IMGT convention, running from the second conserved V-encoded cysteine to the conserved J-encoded phenylalanine. In an earlier analysis of around 570 of the donors, sequences lacking an unambiguous match to a single V gene segment were excluded. In an earlier analysis of roughly 600 of the donors, a V segment was called functional when productive rearrangements were above 56.7%, and segregating when the standard deviation between donors exceeded 5%. To diagnose cytomegalovirus status from the catalog of TCR beta chain sequences, a statistical classification framework was built. A later analysis assigned V and J genes by comparing TCR nucleotide sequences with IMGT/GENE-DB human TR gene sequences. Using the TCRdist pipeline, a later analysis assigned CDR3 sequences along with most-parsimonious VDJ recombination scenarios. A later analysis defined each TCR beta chain by its CDR3 amino acid sequence plus V-gene family, and excluded reads lacking a unique V-gene family. To address suspected cross-contamination and a sequencing artifact, a later analysis removed 592 highly shared, low-generation-probability nucleotide sequences. In a later analysis, a clonal expansion index for each public chain was calculated from normalized within-repertoire ranks of inferred template counts. Generation probabilities in a later analysis came from a VDJ recombination model fitted to out-of-frame rearrangements, and those results were checked against IGoR. In a later analysis, hypergeometric tests were used to score TCR-TCR, TCR-HLA and TCR-CMV co-occurrence, with a repertoire-size bias correction applied to TCR pairs. False discovery rates were estimated in a later analysis by permuting HLA or CMV assignments 20 times. In a later analysis, co-occurring TCRs were grouped using DBSCAN, with TCRdist sequence similarity added in when clustering inside HLA-allele-positive subsets. Co-occurrence clustering excluded repertoires with fewer than 30,000 or more than 120,000 public chains, plus five with anomalous nucleotide sharing. In its TCRdb copy, this immuneACCESS table keeps in-frame sequences only and misses some clones. Where compared with another copy, unresolved V genes explain less than half of these, and the others have no known cause. V, J and clone size were drawn from that table, and D and trimming were deduced from the DNA. The sample table holds some 110,000 clones, of which over 70% were seen once. Approximately 2.2% of the sample belongs to the ten largest clones.

From the cysteine through the phenylalanine, the CDR3 covers 12 amino acids. CDR3 DNA only is kept here, 36 bases in frame from base 1. The trim is 7 bases for V and 5 bases for J, with a gap of 14 bases between the germline ends. The germline V gene specifies SQVTM as CDR1 and ANQGSEA as CDR2. Notes on this clone: Its binding antigen is unknown. Base qualities are not recorded, but no much larger clone differs from it by a single base.

The cohort comprised 666 healthy bone marrow donors. At the time of sampling, every cohort member was nominally healthy, though immune exposures that went unrecorded were likely present. The donor was CMV seronegative and belonged to the group of under 400 seronegative cohort members. Each donor provided a peripheral blood sample, and peripheral blood mononuclear cells were used for TCR beta sequencing. Genomic DNA extraction from the blood cell samples was performed with the Qiagen DNeasy Blood Extraction Kit. The source is a young man in good health and CMV-seronegative. Source material: PBMCs. This chain is built from TRBV29-1 and TRBJ2-5; TRBD1 is perhaps the D gene, given 7 matching bases. The nucleotides read TGCAGCGCCAGGGGGAGCGGGGAGACCCAGTACTTC. It is translated as CSARGSGETQYF.